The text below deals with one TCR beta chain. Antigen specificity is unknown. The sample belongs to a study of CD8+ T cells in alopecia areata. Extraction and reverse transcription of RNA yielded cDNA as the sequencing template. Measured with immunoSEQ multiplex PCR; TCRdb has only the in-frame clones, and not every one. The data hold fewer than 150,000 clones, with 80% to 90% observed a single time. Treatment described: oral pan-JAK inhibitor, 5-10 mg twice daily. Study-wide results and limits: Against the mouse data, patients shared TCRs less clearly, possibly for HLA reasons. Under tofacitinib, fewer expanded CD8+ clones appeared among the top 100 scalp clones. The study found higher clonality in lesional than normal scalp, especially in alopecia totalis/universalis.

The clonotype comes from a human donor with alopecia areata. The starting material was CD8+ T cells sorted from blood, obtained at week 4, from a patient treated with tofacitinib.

CDR3 loop: CASSPWYEGDEQFF. CDR3 in DNA: TGTGCCAGCAGCCCCTGGTATGAGGGGGATGAGCAGTTCTTC. This sequence joins TRBV7-2 and TRBJ2-1; a weak D match, TRBD1 (6 bases). CDR3 length: 14 residues. V was trimmed by 5 bases and J by 8 bases, leaving 16 bases between them. Per the germline V gene, CDR1 is SGHTA and CDR2 is FQGNSA.